The 14 T cell receptor beta chains reported below all come from one sample, sequenced in a study of regulatory T cells in long-lasting Graves disease. To make TCR beta libraries, researchers used iRepertoire HTBI primers and Arm-PCR of CDR3 regions. TCRdb re-called the multiplex PCR reads through MiXCR, storing one row per CDR3 protein. This sample has 400,000 to 450,000 distinct CDR3 sequences; roughly a quarter occur once, and the top ten carry around 26%. Time point given: persistent/refractory GD, antithyroid drugs over 5 years with positive TRAb. The TCR library was made from RNA extracted from PBMCs. The sample was peripheral blood mononuclear cells (PBMCs), taken when the disease was refractory, from a patient treated with antithyroid drugs. The receptors originated from a female donor with Graves disease.

As regards this clonotype: A read error may produce the germline difference seen at one junction end. V gene TRBV6-2 or TRBV6-3 combines with J gene TRBJ1-5; D remains unclear. Germline CDR1 reads MNHEY; CDR2 reads SVGEGT. The CDR3 consists of 13 residues. CDR3 sequence (DNA): TGCCTTTCTTCACCTGATAGCAATCAGCCCCAGCATTTT. Protein product: CLSSPDSNQPQHF.

The sample holds a few counts of this clonotype. The chain combines TRBV11-3 with TRBJ1-6, with D uncertain. Germline V gene lookup returns CDR1 SGHNT and CDR2 YENEEA. Trimming took 5 bases from V and 10 from J, leaving 12 bases between them. The CDR3 consists of 13 residues. The CDR3: CASSSVLESPLHF. CDR3 in DNA: TGTGCCAGCAGCAGCGTCTTGGAATCACCCCTCCACTTT.

This clonotype has only a few counts. This chain connects TRBV3-1 to TRBJ1-1; D call uncertain. The CDR3 consists of 14 residues. Germline V gene lookup returns CDR1 LGHDT and CDR2 YNNKEL (reference sequence). V was shortened by 1 base and J by 0 bases, with 6 bases between the two germline ends. CDR3 amino acids: CASSQGMVNTEAFF. Here the CDR3 DNA reads TGTGCCAGCAGCCAAGGGATGGTGAACACTGAAGCTTTCTTT.

At least ten counts were recorded for this clonotype. The chain links TRBV20-1 to TRBJ2-5, with D possibly TRBD1 on 5 matching bases. CDR1 DFQATT and CDR2 SNEGSKA come from the germline V gene (reference sequence). The germline V and J ends were trimmed by 2 bases and 2 bases, with 15 bases remaining between them. The length of the CDR3 is 15 residues. Written as DNA, the CDR3 is TGCAGTGCTAGAACCCCACAGGTGGGGCAAGAGACCCAGTACTTC. It specifies CSARTPQVGQETQYF.

This rearrangement joins TRBV5-1 to TRBJ1-1, with no clear D. V lost 5 bases and J 0 bases, leaving 11 bases between the germline ends. This CDR3 has 14 amino acids. In germline, CDR1 is SGHRS, CDR2 YFSETQ. CDR3 residues: CASRITGMNTEAFF. DNA for the CDR3: TGCGCCAGCAGGATTACGGGAATGAACACTGAAGCTTTCTTT.

The V gene is TRBV7-8, the J gene TRBJ2-3, with D possibly TRBD1 on 6 matching bases. Trimming took off 4 bases at V and 2 bases at J, with 10 bases between the two ends. This CDR3 contains 14 residues. Germline V gives CDR1 SGHVS, CDR2 FQNEAQ. The DNA of the CDR3 is TGTGCCAGCAGCTCGGGACACCTCACAGATACGCAGTATTTT. It translates to CASSSGHLTDTQYF.

This clonotype was picked up one time. The V gene is TRBV19, the J gene TRBJ2-2; either TRBD1 or TRBD2 may fit D (5 bases each). Trimming took 7 bases from V and 6 from J, leaving 15 bases between them. Germline CDR1 is LNHDA and CDR2 is SQIVND (reference sequence). This CDR3 comprises 14 residues. DNA of the CDR3: TGTGCCAGTACCCCTACTGGGGGAGCCGGGGAGCTGTTTTTT. Translation gives CASTPTGGAGELFF. Full variable domain (outside the CDR3, taken from reference TRBV19 and TRBJ2-2): DGGITQSPKYLFRKEGQNVTLSCEQNLNHDAMYWYRQDPGQGLRLIYYSQIVNDFQKGDIAEGYSVSREKKESFPLTVTSAQKNPTAFYLCASTPTGGAGELFFGEGSRLTVL.

This clonotype was recorded many times. This chain uses TRBV2 with TRBJ1-4; D unresolved. Looked up from germline, CDR1 is SNHLY and CDR2 is FYNNEI. The length of the CDR3 is 14 residues. The germline V and J ends were trimmed by 7 bases and 5 bases, with 14 bases remaining between them. The CDR3 nucleotides read TGTGCCAGCATGGGAGGGCAGATAAATGAAAAACTGTTTTTT. This translates into CASMGGQINEKLFF.

This clonotype was detected a few times. The V gene is TRBV19, the J gene TRBJ2-1; D gene unclear. The CDR3 is 16 amino acids. Trimming removed 4 bases from V and 2 bases from J, with 15 bases in between. Germline V gives CDR1 LNHDA, CDR2 SQIVND (reference sequence). The chain's CDR3 is CASSTPRPFPYNEQFF. The CDR3 region has the DNA TGTGCCAGTAGTACCCCCAGGCCGTTCCCCTACAATGAGCAGTTCTTC.

The sample holds many counts of this clonotype. The genes are TRBV2 and TRBJ1-1, with D perhaps matching TRBD1 (6 bases). Germline CDR1 and CDR2: SNHLY and FYNNEI. The CDR3 spans 15 residues. The V gene lost 3 bases and the J gene lost 1 base, with 12 bases spanning the gap. The CDR3 region is CASSDYRAGNTEAFF. CDR3 coding DNA: TGTGCCAGCAGTGACTACAGGGCAGGGAACACTGAAGCTTTCTTT.

As concerns this clonotype: A read error may be the cause here, since a much bigger clone is one base away. Here the CDR3 DNA reads TGTGCCAGCAGCCTCGGACTACCCCCGGGAACCAAAAACATTCAGTACTTC. This codes for CASSLGLPPGTKNIQYF. This sequence joins TRBV12-3 or TRBV12-4 and TRBJ2-4; D perhaps matches TRBD2 (6 bases). Between the trimmed V and J ends, which lost 6 bases and 2 bases, there was a span of 20 bases. The CDR3 runs to 17 residues.

The V gene is TRBV9, the J gene TRBJ1-1; D is possibly TRBD1 (5 bases). Trimming took 0 bases from V and 5 from J, leaving 8 bases between them. Germline V CDR1 and CDR2: SGDLS, YYNGEE. There are 13 residues in the CDR3. CDR3 DNA: TGTGCCAGCAGCGTAGTATGGGGGACTGAAGCTTTCTTT. Its protein product is CASSVVWGTEAFF.

This clonotype was seen many times. The chain recombines TRBV2 with TRBJ1-1; a weak D match, TRBD1 (5 bases). V was trimmed by 7 bases and J by 8 bases, leaving 14 bases between them. CDR3 size: 12 residues. Germline V gene data show CDR1 as SNHLY and CDR2 as FYNNEI. CDR3 nucleotides: TGTGCCAGCACTACAGGTGGCAGCGAAGCTTTCTTT. It yields the protein CASTTGGSEAFF.

The V call is TRBV28, the J call TRBJ1-1; perhaps TRBD1 as D (6 bases). This CDR3 contains 13 residues. Trimming left V 5 bases short and J 4 bases short, with 11 bases between. CDR1 and CDR2 (germline): MDHEN, SYDVKM. In nucleotides, the CDR3 is TGTGCCAGCAGTCAAGACAGGACCACTGAAGCTTTCTTT. It encodes CASSQDRTTEAFF.